One T cell receptor beta chain is described in this entry. Its antigen is as yet unknown. The study made its TRB cDNA libraries by 5' RACE, adding UMI labels. TCRdb re-called the 5' RACE reads and gives one entry per CDR3 protein, without DNA. The table for this sample gives about 130,000 distinct CDR3 sequences. The data were obtained in a study of CXCR3-negative and CXCR3-positive naive CD8 T cells. Study at large: There were approximately 150 million TRB reads altogether, and each library had about 1.5 +/- 0.3 million of them.

Overall study results and limits: No difference in surface CD5 was seen between naive subsets, and TCR strength was inferred from TRB CDR3 properties. Hydrophobicity of TRB CDR3s was greater in CXCR3-positive naive cells than in CXCR3-negative naive cells. In both naive subsets diversity was comparably high, whereas memory CD8+ cells showed much lower diversity.

This CDR3 is 13 amino acids long. Per germline, CDR1 SGHVS and CDR2 FNYEAQ. This TCR was recovered from a human donor in good health. Some clones in this sample may be carry-over from other donors' samples. The V call is TRBV7-6, the J call TRBJ1-4. Specimen: naive CXCR3- CD8+ T cells from blood. Subset noted: CD45RO-CCR7+CD27+CD95- naive CD8+ T cells lacking CXCR3 (TNR3-). The CDR3: CASSLGVAEKLFF.